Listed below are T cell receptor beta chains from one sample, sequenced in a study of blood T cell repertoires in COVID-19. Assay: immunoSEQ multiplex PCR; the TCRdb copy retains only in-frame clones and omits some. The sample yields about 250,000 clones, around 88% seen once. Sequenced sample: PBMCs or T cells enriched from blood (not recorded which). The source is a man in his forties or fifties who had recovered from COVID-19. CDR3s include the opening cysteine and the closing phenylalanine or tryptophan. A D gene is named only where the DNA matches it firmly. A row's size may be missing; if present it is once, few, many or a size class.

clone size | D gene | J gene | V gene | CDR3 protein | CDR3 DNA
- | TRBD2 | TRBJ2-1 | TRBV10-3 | CAISESVTLALAGVSSYNEQFF | TGTGCCATCAGTGAGTCGGTAACCCTGGCTCTAGCGGGAGTAAGCTCCTACAATGAGCAGTTCTTC
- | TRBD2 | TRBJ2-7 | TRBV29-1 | CSVVDGGGGEQYF | TGCAGCGTCGTGGACGGGGGGGGTGGCGAGCAGTACTTC
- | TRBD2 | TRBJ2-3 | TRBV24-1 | CATSDSGTSGRGFADTQYF | TGTGCCACCAGTGATTCCGGGACTAGCGGGAGGGGGTTCGCAGATACGCAGTATTTT
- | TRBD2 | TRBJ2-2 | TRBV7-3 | CASSLSGAGVVGELFF | TGTGCCAGCAGCTTATCGGGAGCGGGAGTGGTCGGGGAGCTGTTTTTT
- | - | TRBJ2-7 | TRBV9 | CASTRGSEVSDEQYF | TGTGCCAGCACAAGGGGGTCCGAGGTTTCGGACGAGCAGTACTTC
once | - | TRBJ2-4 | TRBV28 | CASSGAGGMAKNIQYF | TGTGCCAGCAGTGGGGCCGGGGGTATGGCCAAAAACATTCAGTACTTC
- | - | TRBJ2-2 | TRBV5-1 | CASSLGQVSTGELFF | TGCGCCAGCAGCTTGGGACAGGTTTCTACCGGGGAGCTGTTTTTT
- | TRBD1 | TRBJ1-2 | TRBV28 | CASSLGYWGQGSGYTF | TGTGCCAGCAGTTTAGGGTACTGGGGACAGGGTTCTGGCTACACCTTC
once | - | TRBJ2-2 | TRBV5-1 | CASRLIQGETGELFF | TGCGCCAGCAGGTTGATACAGGGAGAAACCGGGGAGCTGTTTTTT
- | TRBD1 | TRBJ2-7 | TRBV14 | CASSQDWTGIYEQYF | TGTGCCAGCAGCCAAGATTGGACAGGAATCTACGAGCAGTACTTC
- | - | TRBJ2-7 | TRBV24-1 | CATSDVSSGLRIYEQYF | TGTGCCACCAGTGATGTATCCTCCGGACTGCGAATTTACGAGCAGTACTTC
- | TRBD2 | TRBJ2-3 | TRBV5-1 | CASSPTSGSVTDTQYF | TGCGCCAGCAGCCCCACTAGCGGGAGTGTCACAGATACGCAGTATTTT
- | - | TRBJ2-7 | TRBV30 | CAWSVPSGTQYEQYF | TGTGCCTGGAGTGTACCGTCCGGGACACAGTACGAGCAGTACTTC
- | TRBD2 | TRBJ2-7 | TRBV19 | CASSPSSGGPYEQYF | TGTGCCAGTAGCCCCTCCAGCGGGGGGCCCTACGAGCAGTACTTC
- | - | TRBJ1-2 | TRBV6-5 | CASSYSPGTNYGYTF | TGTGCCAGCAGTTACTCGCCAGGCACTAACTATGGCTACACCTTC
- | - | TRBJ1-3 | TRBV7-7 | CASSSDLTGDTIYF | TGTGCTAGCAGCTCTGACCTCACGGGAGACACCATATATTTT
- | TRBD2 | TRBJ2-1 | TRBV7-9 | CASSSQAGEYNEQFF | TGTGCCAGCAGCTCCCAAGCGGGGGAATACAATGAGCAGTTCTTC
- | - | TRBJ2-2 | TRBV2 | CASVAGEMEELFF | TGTGCCAGCGTGGCCGGGGAAATGGAGGAGCTGTTTTTT
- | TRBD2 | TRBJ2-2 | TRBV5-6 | CASSLWLAGDLNELFF | TGTGCCAGCAGCTTGTGGCTAGCGGGGGACCTTAACGAGCTGTTTTTT
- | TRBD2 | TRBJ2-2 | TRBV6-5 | CASSSSGTANTGELFF | TGTGCCAGCAGTTCTAGCGGGACGGCGAACACCGGGGAGCTGTTTTTT
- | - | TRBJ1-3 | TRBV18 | CASSPGGSSGNTIYF | TGTGCCAGCTCACCTGGGGGCTCCTCTGGAAACACCATATATTTT
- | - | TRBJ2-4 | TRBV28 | CASSLKFGRVVKNIQYF | TGTGCCAGCAGTTTAAAATTCGGCAGGGTCGTCAAAAACATTCAGTACTTC
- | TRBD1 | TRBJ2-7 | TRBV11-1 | CASSWDRPGSYEQYF | TGTGCCAGCAGCTGGGACAGGCCGGGCTCCTACGAGCAGTACTTC
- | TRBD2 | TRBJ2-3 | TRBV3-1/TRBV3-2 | CASRGKREGPNTQYF | TGTGCCTCTCGGGGGAAGCGGGAGGGCCCTAATACGCAGTATTTT
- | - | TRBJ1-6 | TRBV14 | CASSQYSSPLHF | TGTGCCAGCAGCCAATACAGTTCACCCCTCCACTTT
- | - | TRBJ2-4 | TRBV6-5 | CASSPWGENIQYF | TGTGCCAGCAGTCCCTGGGGGGAAAACATTCAGTACTTC
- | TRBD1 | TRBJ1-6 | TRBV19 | CASQDGGRGRSPLHF | TGTGCCAGTCAGGACGGTGGCAGGGGGCGATCACCCCTCCACTTT
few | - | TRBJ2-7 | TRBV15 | CATSRGTGTGYEQYF | TGTGCCACCAGCAGAGGAACAGGGACGGGCTACGAGCAGTACTTC
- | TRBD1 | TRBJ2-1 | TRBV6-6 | CASSYAGQGASTEQFF | TGTGCCAGCAGTTACGCGGGACAGGGGGCGAGTACTGAGCAGTTCTTC
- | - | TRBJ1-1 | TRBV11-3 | CASSTEVTEAFF | TGTGCCAGCAGTACGGAGGTGACTGAAGCTTTCTTT
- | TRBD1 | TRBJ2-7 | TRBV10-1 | CASSDSGQGSYEQYF | TGCGCCAGCAGTGACTCGGGACAGGGGTCCTACGAGCAGTACTTC
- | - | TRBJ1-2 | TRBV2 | CASSERRGDYGYTF | TGTGCCAGCAGTGAACGTCGGGGAGACTATGGCTACACCTTC
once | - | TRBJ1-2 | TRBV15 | CATSGAGPNYGYTF | TGTGCCACCAGCGGGGCCGGGCCGAACTATGGCTACACCTTC
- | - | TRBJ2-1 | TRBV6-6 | CASSWAGDNEQFF | TGTGCCAGCAGTTGGGCAGGGGACAATGAGCAGTTCTTC
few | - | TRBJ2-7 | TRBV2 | CASANYEQYF | TGTGCCAGCGCGAACTACGAGCAGTACTTC
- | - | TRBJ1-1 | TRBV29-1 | CSVEEGGNTEAFF | TGCAGCGTTGAGGAGGGAGGGAACACTGAAGCTTTCTTT
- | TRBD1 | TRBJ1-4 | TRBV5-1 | CASSWGDRGNEKLFF | TGCGCCAGCAGCTGGGGGGACAGGGGAAATGAAAAACTGTTTTTT